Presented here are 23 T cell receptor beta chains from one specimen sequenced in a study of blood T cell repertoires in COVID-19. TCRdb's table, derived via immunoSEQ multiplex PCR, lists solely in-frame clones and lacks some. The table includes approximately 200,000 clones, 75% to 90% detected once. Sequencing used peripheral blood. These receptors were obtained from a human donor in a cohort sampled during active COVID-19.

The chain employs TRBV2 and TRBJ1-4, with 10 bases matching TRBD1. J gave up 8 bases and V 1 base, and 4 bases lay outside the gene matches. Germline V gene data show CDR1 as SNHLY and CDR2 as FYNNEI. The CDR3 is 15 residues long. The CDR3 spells CASSEERTGGEKLFF. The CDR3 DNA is TGTGCCAGCAGTGAAGAAAGGACAGGGGGGGAAAAACTGTTTTTT.

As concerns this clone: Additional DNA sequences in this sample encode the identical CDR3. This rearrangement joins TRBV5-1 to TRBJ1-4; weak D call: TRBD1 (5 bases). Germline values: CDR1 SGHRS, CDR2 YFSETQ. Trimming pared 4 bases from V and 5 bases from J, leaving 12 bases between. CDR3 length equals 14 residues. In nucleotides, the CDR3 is TGCGCCAGCAGCCTAGGACAACCGAATGAAAAACTGTTTTTT. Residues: CASSLGQPNEKLFF. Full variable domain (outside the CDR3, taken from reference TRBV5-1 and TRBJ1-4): KAGVTQTPRYLIKTRGQQVTLSCSPISGHRSVSWYQQTPGQGLQFLFEYFSETQRNKGNFPGRFSGRQFSNSRSEMNVSTLELGDSALYLCASSLGQPNEKLFFGSGTQLSVL.

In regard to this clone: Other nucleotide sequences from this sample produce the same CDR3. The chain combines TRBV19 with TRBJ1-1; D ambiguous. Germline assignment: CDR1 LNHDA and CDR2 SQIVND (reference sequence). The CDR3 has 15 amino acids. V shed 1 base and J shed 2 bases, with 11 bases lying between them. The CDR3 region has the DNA TGTGCCAGTAGTATAGTTCCGGGAGGCAACACTGAAGCTTTCTTT. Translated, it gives CASSIVPGGNTEAFF.

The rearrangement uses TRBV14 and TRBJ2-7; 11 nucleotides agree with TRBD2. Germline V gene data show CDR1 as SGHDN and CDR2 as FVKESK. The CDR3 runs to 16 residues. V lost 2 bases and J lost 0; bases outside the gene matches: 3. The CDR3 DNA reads TGTGCCAGCAGCCAAATCGGGACTAGCGGCTCCTACGAGCAGTACTTC. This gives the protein CASSQIGTSGSYEQYF.

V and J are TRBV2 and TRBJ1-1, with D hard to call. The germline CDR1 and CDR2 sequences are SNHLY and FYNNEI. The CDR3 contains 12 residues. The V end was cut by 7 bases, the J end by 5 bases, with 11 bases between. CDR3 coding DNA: TGTGCCAGCACCCTGGAGAGGACTGAAGCTTTCTTT. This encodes CASTLERTEAFF.

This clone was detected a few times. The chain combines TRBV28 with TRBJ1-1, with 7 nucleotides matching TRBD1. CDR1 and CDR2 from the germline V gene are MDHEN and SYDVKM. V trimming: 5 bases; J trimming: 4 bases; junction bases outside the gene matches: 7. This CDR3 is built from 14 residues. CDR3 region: CASSHRQGGTEAFF. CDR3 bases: TGTGCCAGCAGTCACCGACAGGGCGGCACTGAAGCTTTCTTT.

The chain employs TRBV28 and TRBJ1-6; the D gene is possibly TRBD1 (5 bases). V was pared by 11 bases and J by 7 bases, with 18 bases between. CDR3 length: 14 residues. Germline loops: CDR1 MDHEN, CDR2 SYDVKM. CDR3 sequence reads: CAARRTQRNSPLHF. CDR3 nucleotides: TGTGCCGCACGGCGGACACAAAGGAATTCACCCCTCCACTTT.

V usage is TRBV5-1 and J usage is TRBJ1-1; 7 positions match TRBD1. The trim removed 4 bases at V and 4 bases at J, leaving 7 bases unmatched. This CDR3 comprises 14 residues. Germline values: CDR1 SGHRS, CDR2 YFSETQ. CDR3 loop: CASSRTGAPTEAFF. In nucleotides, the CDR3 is TGCGCCAGCAGCCGTACAGGGGCGCCCACTGAAGCTTTCTTT.

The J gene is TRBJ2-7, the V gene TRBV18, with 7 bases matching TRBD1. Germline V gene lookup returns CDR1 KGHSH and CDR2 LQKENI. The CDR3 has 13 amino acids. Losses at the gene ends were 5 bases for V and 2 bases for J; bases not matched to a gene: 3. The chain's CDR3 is CASSRGPAYEQYF. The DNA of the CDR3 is TGTGCCAGCTCAAGGGGGCCGGCCTACGAGCAGTACTTC. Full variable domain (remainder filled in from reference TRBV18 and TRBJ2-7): NAGVMQNPRHLVRRRGQEARLRCSPMKGHSHVYWYRQLPEEGLKFMVYLQKENIIDESGMPKERFSAEFPKEGPSILRIQQVVRGDSAAYFCASSRGPAYEQYFGPGTRLTVT.

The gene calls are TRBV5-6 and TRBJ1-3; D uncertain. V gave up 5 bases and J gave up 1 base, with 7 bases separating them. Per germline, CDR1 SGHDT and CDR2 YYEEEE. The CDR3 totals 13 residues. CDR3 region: CASRKASGNTIYF. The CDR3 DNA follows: TGTGCCAGCAGGAAAGCATCTGGAAACACCATATATTTT.

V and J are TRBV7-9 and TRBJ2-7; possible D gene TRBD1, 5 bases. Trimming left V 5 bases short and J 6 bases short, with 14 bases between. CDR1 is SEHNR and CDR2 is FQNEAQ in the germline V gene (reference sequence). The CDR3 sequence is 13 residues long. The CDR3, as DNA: TGTGCCAGCAGCCGAAACCAGGGAATCGAGCAGTACTTC. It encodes CASSRNQGIEQYF.

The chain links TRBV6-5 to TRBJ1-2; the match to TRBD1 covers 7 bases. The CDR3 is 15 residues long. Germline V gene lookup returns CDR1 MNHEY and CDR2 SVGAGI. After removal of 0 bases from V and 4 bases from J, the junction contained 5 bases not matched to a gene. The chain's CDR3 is CASSYSSRGAYGYTF. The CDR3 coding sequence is TGTGCCAGCAGTTACTCGAGCAGGGGGGCCTATGGCTACACCTTC.

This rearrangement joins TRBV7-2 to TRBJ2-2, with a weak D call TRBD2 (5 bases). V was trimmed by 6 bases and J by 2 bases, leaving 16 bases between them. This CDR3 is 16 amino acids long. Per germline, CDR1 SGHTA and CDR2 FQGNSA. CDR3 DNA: TGTGCCAGCAGATTGTCCCCCAGCGGAAACACCGGGGAGCTGTTTTTT. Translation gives CASRLSPSGNTGELFF.

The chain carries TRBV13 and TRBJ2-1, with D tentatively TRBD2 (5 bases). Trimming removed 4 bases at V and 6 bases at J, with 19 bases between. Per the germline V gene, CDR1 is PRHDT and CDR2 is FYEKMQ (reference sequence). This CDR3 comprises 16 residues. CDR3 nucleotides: TGTGCCAGCAGCTCGGTGCTAGCTACCGGTTTCAATGAGCAGTTCTTC. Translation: CASSSVLATGFNEQFF.

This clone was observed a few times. The DNA of the CDR3 is TGTGCCAGCTCACCAACCCGGGACAGGGTCCATCAGCCCCAGCATTTT. This sequence encodes CASSPTRDRVHQPQHF. The chain has TRBV18 and TRBJ1-5; 9 bases line up with TRBD1. Germline trimming cut 2 bases from V and 5 bases from J; bases unmatched to any gene: 7. CDR1 is KGHSH, CDR2 LQKENI, per germline. The CDR3 length is 16 residues.

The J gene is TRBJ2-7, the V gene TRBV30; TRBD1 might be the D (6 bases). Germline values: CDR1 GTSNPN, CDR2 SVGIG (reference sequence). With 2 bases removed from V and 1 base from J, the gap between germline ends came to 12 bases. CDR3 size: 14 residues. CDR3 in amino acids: CAWSPGQLSYEQYF. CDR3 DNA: TGTGCCTGGAGTCCCGGACAGCTATCCTACGAGCAGTACTTC. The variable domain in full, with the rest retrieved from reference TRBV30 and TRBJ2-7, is SQTIHQWPATLVQPVGSPLSLECTVEGTSNPNLYWYRQAAGRGLQLLFYSVGIGQISSEVPQNLSASRPQDRQFILSSKKLLLSDSGFYLCAWSPGQLSYEQYFGPGTRLTVT.

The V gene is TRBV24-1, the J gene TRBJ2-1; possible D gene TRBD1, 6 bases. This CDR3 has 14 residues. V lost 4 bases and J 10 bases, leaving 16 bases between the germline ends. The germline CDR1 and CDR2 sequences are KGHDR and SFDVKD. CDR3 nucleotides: TGTGCCACCAGTGACCGGGTTAGACAGGTCGAGCAGTTCTTC. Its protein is CATSDRVRQVEQFF.

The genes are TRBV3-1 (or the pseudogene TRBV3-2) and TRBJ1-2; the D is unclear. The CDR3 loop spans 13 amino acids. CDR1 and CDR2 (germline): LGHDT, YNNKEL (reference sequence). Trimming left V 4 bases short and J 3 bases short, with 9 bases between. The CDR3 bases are TGTGCCAGCAGCCCACCTATGTACTATGGCTACACCTTC. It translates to CASSPPMYYGYTF.

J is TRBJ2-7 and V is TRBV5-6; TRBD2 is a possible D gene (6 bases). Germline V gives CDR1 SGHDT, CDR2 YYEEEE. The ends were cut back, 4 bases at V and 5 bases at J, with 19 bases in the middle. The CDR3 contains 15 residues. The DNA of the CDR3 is TGTGCCAGCAGCCCCATGGAGGGAACGAGAAACGAGCAGTACTTC. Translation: CASSPMEGTRNEQYF.

The CDR3 DNA follows: TGTGCCAGCAGCTTAAGGGACTCAGAGCAGTACTTC. Protein product: CASSLRDSEQYF. The rearrangement uses TRBV11-3 and TRBJ2-7; D is perhaps TRBD2 (6 bases). The CDR3 consists of 12 residues. Germline-derived CDR1 and CDR2 are SGHNT and YENEEA. V was clipped by 2 bases and J by 7 bases, with 9 bases between them.

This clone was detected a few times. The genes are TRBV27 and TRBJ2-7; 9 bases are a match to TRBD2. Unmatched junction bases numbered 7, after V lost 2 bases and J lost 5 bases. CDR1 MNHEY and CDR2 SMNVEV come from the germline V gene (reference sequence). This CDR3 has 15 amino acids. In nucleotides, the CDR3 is TGTGCCAGCAGTTTAGGCGGGAGGGCCTCTGACGAGCAGTACTTC. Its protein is CASSLGGRASDEQYF.

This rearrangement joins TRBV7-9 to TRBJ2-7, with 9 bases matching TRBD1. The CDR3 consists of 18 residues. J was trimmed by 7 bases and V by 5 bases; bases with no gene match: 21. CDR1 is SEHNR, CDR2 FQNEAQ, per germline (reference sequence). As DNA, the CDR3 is TGTGCCAGCAGCCCCGGGACAGGGTCTCTGGGAGTGCTTTGGGAGCAGTACTTC. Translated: CASSPGTGSLGVLWEQYF.

CDR3 DNA sequence: TGCGCCAGCAGCTTGGCGCTGGGACAGGGTGGGGAGCAGTACTTC. Residues: CASSLALGQGGEQYF. This sequence joins TRBV5-1 and TRBJ2-7; 9 nucleotides match TRBD1. The CDR3 has 15 residues. Per germline, CDR1 SGHRS and CDR2 YFSETQ. J lost 7 bases, V lost 0 bases, and 8 bases had no gene match.